Each of the 5 T cell receptor beta chains below was sequenced from the same sample in a study of blood T cells in healthy people across ages. Primers used in a second PCR of about 7 to 11 cycles were a sample-barcoded 5' primer and a J-beta primer mix. TCRdb itself ran the 5' RACE reads through MiXCR, one entry per CDR3 protein. The sample gives about 680,000 distinct CDR3 sequences, 49% of which show up once; around 32% is in the top ten. Source material: blood. The receptors originated from a woman in her fifties or sixties in good health.

To note about this clonotype: This may come from a read error, since a much larger clone is one base off. The gene calls are TRBV20-1 and TRBJ2-3; weak D call: TRBD1 (5 bases). The CDR3 totals 13 residues. The germline CDR1 and CDR2 sequences are DFQATT and SNEGSKA (reference sequence). CDR3 protein: CSATSFHTGTQYF. DNA for the CDR3: TGCAGTGCTACCTCTTTTCACACAGGTACGCAGTATTTT.

The chain joins TRBV2 to TRBJ1-6, with a weak D call TRBD1 (5 bases). The length of the CDR3 is 14 residues. V lost 1 base and J lost 7, with 8 bases in between. CDR1 and CDR2 (germline): SNHLY, FYNNEI. The CDR3 DNA sequence: TGTGCCAGCAGTGAAGTGGCAGGGAATTCACCCCTCCACTTT. It is translated as CASSEVAGNSPLHF.

This chain connects TRBV5-1 to TRBJ2-1; 7 bases are a match to TRBD2. Germline V gene data show CDR1 as SGHRS and CDR2 as YFSETQ. The length of the CDR3 is 14 residues. Trimming cost V 6 bases and J 0 bases; bases outside gene matches: 3. CDR3: CASTRGDSYNEQFF. The CDR3, as DNA: TGCGCCAGCACCCGGGGGGACTCCTACAATGAGCAGTTCTTC.

This clonotype was observed a handful of times. The V call is TRBV29-1, the J call TRBJ2-3; D not certain. Per germline, CDR1 SQVTM and CDR2 ANQGSEA. There are 12 residues in the CDR3. Trimming left V 8 bases short and J 1 base short, with 10 bases between. This CDR3 reads CSTGRGTDTQYF. The CDR3 DNA reads TGCAGCACTGGACGGGGCACAGATACGCAGTATTTT.

The chain employs TRBV7-3 and TRBJ2-1; the match to TRBD2 covers 9 bases. The CDR3 loop spans 17 amino acids. Germline V gene data show CDR1 as SGHTA and CDR2 as FQGTGA. V lost 1 base, J lost 9 bases, and 13 bases stayed unmatched. The CDR3 coding sequence is TGTGCCAGCAGCTTAAGTGGTCGGCGGGAGGGTGGTGGTGAGCAGTTCTTC. It encodes CASSLSGRREGGGEQFF.